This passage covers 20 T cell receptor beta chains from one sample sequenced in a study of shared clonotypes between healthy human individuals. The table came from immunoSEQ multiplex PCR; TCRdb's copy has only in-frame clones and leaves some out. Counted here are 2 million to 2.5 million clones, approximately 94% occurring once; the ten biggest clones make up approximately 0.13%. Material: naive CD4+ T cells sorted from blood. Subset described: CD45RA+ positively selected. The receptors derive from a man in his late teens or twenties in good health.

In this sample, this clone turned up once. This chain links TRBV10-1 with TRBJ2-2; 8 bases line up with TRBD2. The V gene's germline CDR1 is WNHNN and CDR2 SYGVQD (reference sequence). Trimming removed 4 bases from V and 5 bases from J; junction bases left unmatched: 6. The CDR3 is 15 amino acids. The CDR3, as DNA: TGCGCCAGCAGTGCGAGGCGGGGGGAAACCGGGGAGCTGTTTTTT. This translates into CASSARRGETGELFF.

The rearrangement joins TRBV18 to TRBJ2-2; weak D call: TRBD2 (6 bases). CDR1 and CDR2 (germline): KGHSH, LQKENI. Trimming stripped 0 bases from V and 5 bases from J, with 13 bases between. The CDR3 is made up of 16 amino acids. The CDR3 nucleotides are TGTGCCAGCTCACCACCCGGACTGGGGGGAACCGGGGAGCTGTTTTTT. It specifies CASSPPGLGGTGELFF.

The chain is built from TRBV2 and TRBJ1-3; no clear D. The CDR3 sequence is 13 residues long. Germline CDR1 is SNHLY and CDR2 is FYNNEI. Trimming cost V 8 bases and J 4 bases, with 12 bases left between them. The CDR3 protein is CASRKEVGNTIYF. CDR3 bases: TGTGCCAGCCGAAAAGAGGTCGGAAACACCATATATTTT.

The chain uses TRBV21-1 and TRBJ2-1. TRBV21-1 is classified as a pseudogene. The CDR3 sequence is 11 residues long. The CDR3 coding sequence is TGTGCCAGCACCAGTCGGAATGAGCAGTTCTTC. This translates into CASTSRNEQFF.

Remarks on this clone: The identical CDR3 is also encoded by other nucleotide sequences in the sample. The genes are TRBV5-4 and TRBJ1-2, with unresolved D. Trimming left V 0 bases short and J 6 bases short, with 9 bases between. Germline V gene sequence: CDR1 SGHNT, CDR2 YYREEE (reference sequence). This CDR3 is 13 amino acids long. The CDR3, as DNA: TGTGCCAGCAGCTTGGGCGGCGGGAATGGCTACACCTTC. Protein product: CASSLGGGNGYTF.

The CDR3 region has the DNA TGTGCCAGCAGTCCCTCCTCCTACAATGAGCAGTTCTTC. Translating gives CASSPSSYNEQFF. J is TRBJ2-1 and V is TRBV5-4; D gene ambiguous. The germline CDR1 and CDR2 sequences are SGHNT and YYREEE (reference sequence). This CDR3 contains 13 residues. V shed 5 bases and J shed 0 bases, with 6 bases lying between them. The variable domain in full, completed from reference TRBV5-4 and TRBJ2-1, reads ETGVTQSPTHLIKTRGQQVTLRCSSQSGHNTVSWYQQALGQGPQFIFQYYREEENGRGNFPPRFSGLQFPNYSSELNVNALELDDSALYLCASSPSSYNEQFFGPGTRLTVL.

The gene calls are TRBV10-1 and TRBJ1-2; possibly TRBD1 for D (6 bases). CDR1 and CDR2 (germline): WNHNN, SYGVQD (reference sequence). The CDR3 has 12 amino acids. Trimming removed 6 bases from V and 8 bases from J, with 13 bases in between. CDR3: CASRGGARGYTF. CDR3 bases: TGCGCCAGCAGAGGGGGGGCACGGGGCTACACCTTC.

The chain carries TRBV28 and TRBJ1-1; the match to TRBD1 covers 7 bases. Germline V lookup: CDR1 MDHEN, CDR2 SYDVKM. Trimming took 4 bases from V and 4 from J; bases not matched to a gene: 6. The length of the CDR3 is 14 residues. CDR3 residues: CASSSTAGGTEAFF. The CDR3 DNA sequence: TGTGCCAGCAGTTCCACCGCAGGGGGCACTGAAGCTTTCTTT.

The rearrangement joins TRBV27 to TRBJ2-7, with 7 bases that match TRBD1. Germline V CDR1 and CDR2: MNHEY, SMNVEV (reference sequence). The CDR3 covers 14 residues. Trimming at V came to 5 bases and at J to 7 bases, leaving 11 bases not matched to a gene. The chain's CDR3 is CASSTPGTAGEQYF. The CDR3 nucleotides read TGTGCCAGCAGTACCCCAGGGACAGCCGGGGAGCAGTACTTC.

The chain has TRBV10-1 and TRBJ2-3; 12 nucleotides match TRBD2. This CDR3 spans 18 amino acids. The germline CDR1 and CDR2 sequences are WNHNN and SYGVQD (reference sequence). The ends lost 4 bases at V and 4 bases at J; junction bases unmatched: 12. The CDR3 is CASSASGRGPANPDTQYF. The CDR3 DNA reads TGCGCCAGCAGTGCTAGCGGGAGGGGGCCCGCCAACCCAGATACGCAGTATTTT.

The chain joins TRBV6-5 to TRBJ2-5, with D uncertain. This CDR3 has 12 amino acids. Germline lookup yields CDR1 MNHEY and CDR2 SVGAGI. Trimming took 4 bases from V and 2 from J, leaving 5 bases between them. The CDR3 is CASSSLQETQYF. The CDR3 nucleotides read TGTGCCAGCAGTTCCCTACAAGAGACCCAGTACTTC.

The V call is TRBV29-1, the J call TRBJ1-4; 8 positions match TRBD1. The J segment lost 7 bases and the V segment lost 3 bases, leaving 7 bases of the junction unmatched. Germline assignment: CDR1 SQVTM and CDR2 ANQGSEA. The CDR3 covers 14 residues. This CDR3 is CSVDLTGASEKLFF. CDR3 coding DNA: TGCAGCGTTGACTTGACAGGGGCCAGTGAAAAACTGTTTTTT.

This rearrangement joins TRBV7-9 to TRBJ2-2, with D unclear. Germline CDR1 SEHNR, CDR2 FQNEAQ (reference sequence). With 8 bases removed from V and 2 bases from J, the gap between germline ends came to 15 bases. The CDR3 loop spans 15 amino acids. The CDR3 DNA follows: TGTGCCAGCTTGTTGGCCAGTGGCAACACCGGGGAGCTGTTTTTT. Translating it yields CASLLASGNTGELFF.

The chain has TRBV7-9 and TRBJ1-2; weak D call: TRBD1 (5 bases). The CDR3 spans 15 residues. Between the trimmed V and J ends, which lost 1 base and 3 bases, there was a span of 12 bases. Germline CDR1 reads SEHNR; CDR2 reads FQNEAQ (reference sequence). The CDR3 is CASSLVIGTDYGYTF. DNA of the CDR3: TGTGCCAGCAGCTTAGTTATCGGGACGGACTATGGCTACACCTTC. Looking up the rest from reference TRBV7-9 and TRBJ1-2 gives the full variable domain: DTGVSQNPRHKITKRGQNVTFRCDPISEHNRLYWYRQTLGQGPEFLTYFQNEAQLEKSRLLSDRFSAERPKGSFSTLEIQRTEQGDSAMYLCASSLVIGTDYGYTFGSGTRLTVV.

The DNA for the CDR3 is TGTGCCAGCAGTTTAGTGTTGGTCTCCGGGGAGCTGTTTTTT. It yields the protein CASSLVLVSGELFF. The chain carries TRBV28 and TRBJ2-2, with unresolved D. Germline CDR1 is MDHEN and CDR2 is SYDVKM. Trimming removed 2 bases from V and 6 bases from J, with 10 bases in between. The CDR3 is made up of 14 amino acids. The full variable domain, in which reference TRBV28 and TRBJ2-2 provide the parts outside the CDR3, is DVKVTQSSRYLVKRTGEKVFLECVQDMDHENMFWYRQDPGLGLRLIYFSYDVKMKEKGDIPEGYSVSREKKERFSLILESASTNQTSMYLCASSLVLVSGELFFGEGSRLTVL.

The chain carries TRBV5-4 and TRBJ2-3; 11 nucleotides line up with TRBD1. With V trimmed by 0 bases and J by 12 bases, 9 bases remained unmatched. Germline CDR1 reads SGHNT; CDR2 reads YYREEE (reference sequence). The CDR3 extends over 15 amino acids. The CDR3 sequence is CASSLVGQGASGQYF. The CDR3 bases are TGTGCCAGCAGCTTGGTCGGACAGGGGGCATCCGGACAGTATTTT. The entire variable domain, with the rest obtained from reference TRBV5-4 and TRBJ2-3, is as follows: ETGVTQSPTHLIKTRGQQVTLRCSSQSGHNTVSWYQQALGQGPQFIFQYYREEENGRGNFPPRFSGLQFPNYSSELNVNALELDDSALYLCASSLVGQGASGQYFGPGTRLTVL.

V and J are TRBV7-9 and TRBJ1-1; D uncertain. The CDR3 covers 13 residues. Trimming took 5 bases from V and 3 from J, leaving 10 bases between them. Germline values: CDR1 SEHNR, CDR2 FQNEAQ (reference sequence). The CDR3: CASSGKVYTEAFF. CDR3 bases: TGTGCCAGCAGCGGTAAAGTCTACACTGAAGCTTTCTTT.

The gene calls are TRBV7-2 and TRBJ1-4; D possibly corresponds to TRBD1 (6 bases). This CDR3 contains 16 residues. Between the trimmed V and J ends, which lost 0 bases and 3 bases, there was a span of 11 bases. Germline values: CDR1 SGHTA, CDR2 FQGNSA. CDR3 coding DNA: TGTGCCAGCAGCTTAGCCTACCCAGGGGCTAATGAAAAACTGTTTTTT. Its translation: CASSLAYPGANEKLFF.

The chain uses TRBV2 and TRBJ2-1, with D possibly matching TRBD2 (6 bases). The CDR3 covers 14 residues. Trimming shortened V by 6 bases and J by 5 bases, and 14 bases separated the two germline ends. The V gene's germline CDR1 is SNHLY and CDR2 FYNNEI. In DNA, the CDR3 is TGTGCCAGCAGCCTTCGGGGGACCGACAATGAGCAGTTCTTC. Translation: CASSLRGTDNEQFF.

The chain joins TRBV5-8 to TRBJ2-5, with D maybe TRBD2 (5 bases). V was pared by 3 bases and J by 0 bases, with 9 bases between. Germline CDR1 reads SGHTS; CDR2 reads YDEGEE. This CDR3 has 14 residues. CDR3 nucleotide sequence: TGTGCCAGCAGCTACGGGGAGTACCAAGAGACCCAGTACTTC. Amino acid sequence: CASSYGEYQETQYF. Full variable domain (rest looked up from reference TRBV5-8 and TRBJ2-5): EAGVTQSPTHLIKTRGQQATLRCSPISGHTSVYWYQQALGLGLQFLLWYDEGEERNRGNFPPRFSGRQFPNYSSELNVNALELEDSALYLCASSYGEYQETQYFGPGTRLLVL.